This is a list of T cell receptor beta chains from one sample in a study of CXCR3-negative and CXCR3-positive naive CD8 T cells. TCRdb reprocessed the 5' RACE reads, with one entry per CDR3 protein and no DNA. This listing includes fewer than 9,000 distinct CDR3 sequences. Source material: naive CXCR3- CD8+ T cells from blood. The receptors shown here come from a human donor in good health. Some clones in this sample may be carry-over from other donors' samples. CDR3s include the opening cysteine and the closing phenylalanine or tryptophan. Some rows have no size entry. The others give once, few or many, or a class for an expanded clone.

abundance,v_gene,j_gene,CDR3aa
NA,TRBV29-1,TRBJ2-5,CSVEPTRSWQETQYF
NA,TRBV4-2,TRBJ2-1,CASSQTGSSSYNEQFF
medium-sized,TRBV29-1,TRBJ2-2,CSVEGLRTGELFF
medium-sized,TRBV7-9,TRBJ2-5,CASSFLDRDQETQYF
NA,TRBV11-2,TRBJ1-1,CASSLWKNGNTEAFF
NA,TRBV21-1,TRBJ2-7,CASSRPEGVLYEQYF
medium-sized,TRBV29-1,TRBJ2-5,CSVIPPPEETQYF
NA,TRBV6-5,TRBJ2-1,CASSYIPRSGLPSYNEQFF
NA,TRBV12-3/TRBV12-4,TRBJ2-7,CASSPRDRAYEQYF
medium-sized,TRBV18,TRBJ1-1,CASGEVNTEAFF
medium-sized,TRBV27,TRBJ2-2,CASSWAGGSNTGELFF
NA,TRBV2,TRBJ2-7,CASSGDRVHEQYF
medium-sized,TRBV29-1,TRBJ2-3,CSVEDLDQAQYF
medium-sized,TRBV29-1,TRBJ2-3,CSVGLSDTQYF
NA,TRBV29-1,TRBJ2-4,CSVESRGHSPENIQYF
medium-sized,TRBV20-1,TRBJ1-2,CSARDLGDEAYGYTF
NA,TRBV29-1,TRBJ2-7,CSVGDGGFSYEQYF
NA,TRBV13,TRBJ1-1,CASSVSREAFF
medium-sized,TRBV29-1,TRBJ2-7,CSVEVVGRHEQYF
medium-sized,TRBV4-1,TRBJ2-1,CASSPQTSGRNNEQFF
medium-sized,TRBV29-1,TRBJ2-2,CSVVTALNTGELFF
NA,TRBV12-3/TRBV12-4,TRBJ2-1,CASRKSSYNEQFF
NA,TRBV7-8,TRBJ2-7,CASSLRGAYEQYF
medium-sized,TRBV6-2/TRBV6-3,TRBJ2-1,CASSYWQGDNNEQFF
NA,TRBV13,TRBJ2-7,CASSRGLAYEQYF
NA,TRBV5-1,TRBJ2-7,CASKGPQDEQYF
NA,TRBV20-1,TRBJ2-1,CSAPTISSYNEQFF
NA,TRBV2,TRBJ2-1,CASSSREGGQYEQFF
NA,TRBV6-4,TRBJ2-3,CASSDSWMGLAVISTDTQYF
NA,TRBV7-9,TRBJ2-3,CASSSSLSDTQYF
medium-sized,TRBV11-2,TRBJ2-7,CASREDREQYF
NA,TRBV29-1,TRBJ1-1,CSVPMNTEAFF
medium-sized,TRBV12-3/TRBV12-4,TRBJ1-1,CASSLERENTEAFF
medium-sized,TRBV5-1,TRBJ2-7,CASSLRGTSGEAYEQYF
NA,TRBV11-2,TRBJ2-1,CASSLRTSDYNEQFF
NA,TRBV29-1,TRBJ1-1,CSVGGLETEAFF
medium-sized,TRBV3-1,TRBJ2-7,CASSGPGLAGELGYEQYF
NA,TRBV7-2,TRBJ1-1,CASSLGWTEINTEAFF
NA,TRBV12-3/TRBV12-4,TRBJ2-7,CASTGHNYEQYF
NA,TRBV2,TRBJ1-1,CASSDPRRNTEAFF
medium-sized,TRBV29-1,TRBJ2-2,CSAGRGGTGELFF
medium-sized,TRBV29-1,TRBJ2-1,CSVESSGEGRGEQFF
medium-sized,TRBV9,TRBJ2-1,CASSVAGGSYNEQFF
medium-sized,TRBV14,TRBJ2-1,CASSQEGFYNEQFF
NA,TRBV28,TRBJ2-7,CATENRVTYEQYF